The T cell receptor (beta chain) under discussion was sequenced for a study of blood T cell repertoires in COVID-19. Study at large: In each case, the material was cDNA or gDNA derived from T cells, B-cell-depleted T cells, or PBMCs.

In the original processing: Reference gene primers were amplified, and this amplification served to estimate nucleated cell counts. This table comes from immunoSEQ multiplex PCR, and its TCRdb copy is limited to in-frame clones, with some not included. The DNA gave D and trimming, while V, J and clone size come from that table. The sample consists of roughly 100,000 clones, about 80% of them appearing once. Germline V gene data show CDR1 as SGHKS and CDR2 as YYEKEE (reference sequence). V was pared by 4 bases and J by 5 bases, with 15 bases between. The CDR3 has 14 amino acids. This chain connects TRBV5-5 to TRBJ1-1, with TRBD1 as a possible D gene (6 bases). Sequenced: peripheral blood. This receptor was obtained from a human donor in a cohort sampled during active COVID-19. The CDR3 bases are TGTGCCAGCAGCCGGGTATTAGGGGGTACTGAAGCTTTCTTT. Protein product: CASSRVLGGTEAFF.